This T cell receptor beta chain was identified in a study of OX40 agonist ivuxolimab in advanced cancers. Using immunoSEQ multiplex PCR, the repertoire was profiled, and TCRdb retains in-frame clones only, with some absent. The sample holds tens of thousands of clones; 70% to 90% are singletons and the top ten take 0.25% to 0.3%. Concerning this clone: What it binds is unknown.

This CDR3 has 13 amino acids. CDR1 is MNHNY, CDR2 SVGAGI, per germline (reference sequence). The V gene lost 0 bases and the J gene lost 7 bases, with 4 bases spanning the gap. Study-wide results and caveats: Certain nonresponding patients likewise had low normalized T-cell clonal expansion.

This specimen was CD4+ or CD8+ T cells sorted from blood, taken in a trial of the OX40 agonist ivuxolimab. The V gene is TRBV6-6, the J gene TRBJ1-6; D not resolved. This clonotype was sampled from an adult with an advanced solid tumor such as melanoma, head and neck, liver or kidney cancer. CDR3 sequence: CASSYSLNSPLHF. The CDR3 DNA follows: TGTGCCAGCAGTTACTCCTTGAATTCACCCCTCCACTTT.